This T cell receptor (beta chain) originates from a study of CD8+ T cells in alopecia areata. After isolation, RNA underwent reverse transcription to generate cDNA as the sequencing template. The method was immunoSEQ multiplex PCR; TCRdb's version includes in-frame clones alone and lacks a portion of them. This sample has 150,000 to 200,000 clones; approximately 56% occur once, and the top ten carry about 15%. Trimming removed 0 bases from V and 7 bases from J, with 7 bases in between. The CDR3 consists of 12 residues. Germline V CDR1 and CDR2: SGHRS, YFSETQ. The TCR sequence derives from a human donor with alopecia areata. The chain carries TRBV5-1 and TRBJ1-1, with D uncertain. The sample was CD4+ T cells sorted from blood, taken at week 0. Written as DNA, the CDR3 is TGCGCCAGCAGCTTGGTAGGTAGTGAAGCTTTCTTT. This sequence encodes CASSLVGSEAFF.